Below are 32 T cell receptor beta chains sequenced from a single sample in a study of MAIT cells during Salmonella Paratyphi A infection (dated by TCRdb to 2016 to 2017). Results the study describes overall, beyond this receptor: MAIT TRBV usage was oligoclonal, favouring TRBV20 and TRBV6, and appeared unchanged by infection.

Library preparation was by 5' RACE. The data were produced on an Illumina MiSeq. TCRdb took the public reads, trimmed them with fastp at Q25, ran MiXCR for clone calling and kept in-frame beta chains. Identical CDR3 proteins give one entry, which carries the most common genes and DNA. This sample has about 990 distinct CDR3 sequences in its table, and under 25% of those were observed once. Jointly, the top ten make up roughly 48% of the sample. The antigens for these receptors are not known. The label giving this sample's time point can be read as: before S. Paratyphi A challenge (baseline). Using flow cytometry, MAIT cells, defined as Valpha7.2+ CD161+ T cells, were identified and sorted. Sample: MAIT cells from blood, taken at the first sampling point of the challenge study. The receptors were gathered from a person between 18 and 75 years old who was deliberately infected with Salmonella Paratyphi A in a paratyphoid fever challenge study.

As for this clonotype: One junction end does not reproduce the germline sequence, and a read error may be involved. The rearrangement links TRBV6-5 to TRBJ1-5, with 10 bases identical to TRBD1. Germline-derived CDR1 and CDR2 are MNHEY and SVGAGI. CDR3 length equals 18 residues. For the CDR3, the DNA is TGTGCCAGCAGTTACTCGGGGACAGGGGCCGAGGGAAAGAAGAACCAGCAGTTT. The encoded protein is CASSYSGTGAEGKKNQQF.

This clonotype appeared a single time. CDR3 in amino acids: CSARDLLAGDLEQYF. CDR3 in DNA: TGCAGTGCTAGAGATCTACTAGCGGGAGACCTCGAGCAGTACTTC. V and J are TRBV20-1 and TRBJ2-7; 11 nucleotides match TRBD2. V was clipped by 0 bases and J by 6 bases; unmatched bases: 7. The CDR3 extends over 15 amino acids. In germline, CDR1 is DFQATT, CDR2 SNEGSKA (reference sequence).

This clonotype is medium-sized by share. V usage is TRBV13 and J usage is TRBJ2-1, with 9 nucleotides matching TRBD1. The CDR3 sequence is 16 residues long. The ends lost 0 bases at V and 7 bases at J; junction bases unmatched: 7. Germline CDR1 and CDR2: PRHDT and FYEKMQ (reference sequence). The CDR3 region has the DNA TGTGCCAGCAGCTTAGGGCCCGACAGGGGGGGAAATGAGCAGTTCTTC. This encodes CASSLGPDRGGNEQFF.

This clonotype was counted at least ten times. The V gene is TRBV5-1, the J gene TRBJ1-1; D is perhaps TRBD1 (6 bases). Germline V gene data show CDR1 as SGHRS and CDR2 as YFSETQ. V lost 0 bases, J lost 1 base, and 13 bases lay in between. The CDR3 covers 16 residues. CDR3 nucleotides: TGCGCCAGCAGCTTGGCAATTGGACAGCCGAACACTGAAGCTTTCTTT. Amino acids: CASSLAIGQPNTEAFF.

The chain has TRBV6-1 and TRBJ2-5; TRBD2 is a possible D gene (6 bases). In germline, CDR1 is MNHNS, CDR2 SASEGT. Trimming pared 1 base from V and 8 bases from J, leaving 23 bases between. The CDR3 spans 17 residues. The CDR3 bases are TGTGCCAGCAGTGAAGAGGGTTCCGGCGGGGTGTTGACAACCCAGTACTTC. This codes for CASSEEGSGGVLTTQYF.

Points on this clonotype: Since the CDR3 does not end with the conserved phenylalanine or tryptophan, this likely comes from a read error. Because the CDR3's place on the DNA is in doubt, the DNA is left out and the CDR3 is given as listed by TCRdb. V is TRBV2 and J is TRBJ2-1; the DNA was not used to check the table's D call, TRBD2. The CDR3 spans 14 residues, counting both ends. CDR1 SNHLY and CDR2 FYNNEI come from the germline V gene. The CDR3 spells CARKLAGEINEQFG.

The V and J genes are TRBV4-2 and TRBJ2-5, with 7 bases matching TRBD2. The length of the CDR3 is 14 residues. Germline values: CDR1 LGHNA, CDR2 YNFKEQ. V lost 4 bases, J lost 7 bases, and 9 bases stayed unmatched. CDR3 region: CASSPLDGEGTQYF. The CDR3 coding sequence is TGTGCCAGCAGCCCCCTGGACGGGGAGGGGACCCAGTACTTC.

V and J are TRBV20-1 and TRBJ2-7, with TRBD2 as a possible D gene (5 bases). The V gene lost 1 base and the J gene lost 9 bases, with 10 bases spanning the gap. From germline, CDR1 is DFQATT and CDR2 SNEGSKA (reference sequence). This CDR3 has 11 amino acids. DNA for the CDR3: TGCAGTGCTAGAGGAGCCGAGGGGCAGTACTTC. Its translation is CSARGAEGQYF.

Ten or more counts support this clonotype. The chain couples TRBV6-4 to TRBJ2-3; 8 nucleotides agree with TRBD2. Germline-derived CDR1 and CDR2 are MRHNA and SNTAGT. After removal of 3 bases from V and 6 bases from J, the junction contained 8 bases not matched to a gene. The CDR3 runs 15 residues. The CDR3 reads CASSDGGGPGDTQYF. CDR3 bases: TGTGCCAGCAGTGATGGCGGGGGGCCGGGGGATACGCAGTATTTT.

By share, this clonotype counts as medium-sized. V usage is TRBV4-2 and J usage is TRBJ2-6; 12 nucleotides agree with TRBD2. Germline trimming cut 3 bases from V and 0 bases from J; bases unmatched to any gene: 0. Per germline, CDR1 LGHNA and CDR2 YNFKEQ. The CDR3 extends over 17 amino acids. The CDR3 sequence: CASSQTSGGSGANVLTF. Here the CDR3 DNA reads TGTGCCAGCAGCCAGACTAGCGGGGGCTCTGGGGCCAACGTCCTGACTTTC.

This clonotype is medium-sized (0.01 to 0.1%). The J gene is TRBJ2-6, the V gene TRBV4-3, with D maybe TRBD2 (6 bases). Germline V gene data show CDR1 as LGHNA and CDR2 as YSLEER. This CDR3 contains 16 residues. Trimming took 2 bases from V and 3 from J, leaving 11 bases between them. The CDR3, as DNA: TGCGCCAGCAGCCAATCGGGGGAAGATGGGGCCAACGTCCTGACTTTC. Translating gives CASSQSGEDGANVLTF.

This chain connects TRBV6-2 or TRBV6-3 to TRBJ1-2; possible D gene TRBD1, 5 bases. CDR1 and CDR2 (germline): MNHEY, SVGEGT. This CDR3 region has 13 residues. Here the CDR3 DNA reads TGTGCAAGAAGGGAAGGGGAAAGTTATGGCTACACCTTC. It codes for CARREGESYGYTF.

This clonotype was seen once. A much larger clone sits a single nucleotide away, making a read error possible. V and J are TRBV19 and TRBJ2-1; possible D gene TRBD2, 6 bases. The CDR3 loop spans 15 amino acids. CDR1 is LNHDA, CDR2 SQIVND, per germline (reference sequence). V was cut by 7 bases and J by 7 bases, with 20 bases left in between. DNA of the CDR3: TGTGCCAGTAAAAGACTAGTGGGGGAGACTAATGAGCAGTTCTTC. Encoded protein: CASKRLVGETNEQFF.

This clonotype is labeled as medium-sized. The rearrangement links TRBV20-1 to TRBJ1-5; 9 bases fit TRBD1. The CDR3 runs 17 residues. The V and J ends lost 1 base and 2 bases, in that order; junction bases with no gene match: 9. Germline lookup yields CDR1 DFQATT and CDR2 SNEGSKA (reference sequence). This CDR3 is CSARVGTGITGNQPQHF. For the CDR3, the DNA is TGCAGTGCTAGAGTAGGGACAGGGATCACTGGCAATCAGCCCCAGCATTTT.

This clonotype is medium-sized. The chain links TRBV6-2 or TRBV6-3 to TRBJ2-7; the match to TRBD1 covers 7 bases. This CDR3 region has 16 residues. Germline CDR1 is MNHEY and CDR2 is SVGEGT. V lost 2 bases and J lost 5; bases outside the gene matches: 12. CDR3 bases: TGTGCCAGCAGTTACCAGGGGGAAACCAAAACGGACGAGCAGTACTTC. Protein sequence: CASSYQGETKTDEQYF.

The chain couples TRBV30 to TRBJ2-2; the D is unclear. V was clipped by 0 bases and J by 4 bases, with 9 bases between them. The CDR3 spans 14 residues. Germline lookup yields CDR1 GTSNPN and CDR2 SVGIG (reference sequence). This CDR3 is CAWSVVPLTGELFF. CDR3 in DNA: TGTGCCTGGAGTGTAGTTCCTCTCACCGGGGAGCTGTTTTTT.

This clonotype was found a few times. The gene calls are TRBV12-3 or TRBV12-4 and TRBJ2-6, with D perhaps matching TRBD1 or TRBD2 (5 bases each). CDR3 size: 18 residues. V lost 1 base, J lost 0 bases, and 13 bases lay in between. The CDR3 sequence: CASSLGGTESSGANVLTF. CDR3 coding DNA: TGTGCCAGCAGTTTAGGTGGGACGGAGAGCTCTGGGGCCAACGTCCTGACTTTC.

This clonotype was detected a few times. The chain recombines TRBV4-2 with TRBJ2-7; 14 bases are a match to TRBD2. Trimming took 3 bases from V and 2 from J; bases not matched to a gene: 0. Germline V gene lookup returns CDR1 LGHNA and CDR2 YNFKEQ. The CDR3 has 15 residues. The CDR3 region is CASSQGLAGAYEQYF. The CDR3 region has the DNA TGTGCCAGCAGCCAGGGACTAGCGGGAGCCTACGAGCAGTACTTC.

This clonotype counts as hyperexpanded. The chain couples TRBV20-1 to TRBJ1-5, with a possible D match to TRBD1 (5 bases). Germline assignment: CDR1 DFQATT and CDR2 SNEGSKA (reference sequence). V was cut by 1 base and J by 7 bases, with 11 bases left in between. The length of the CDR3 is 13 residues. This CDR3 is CSARGAEGQPQHF. CDR3 DNA sequence: TGCAGTGCTAGAGGAGCCGAGGGGCAGCCCCAGCATTTT.

This clonotype was seen repeatedly, ten times or more. The J gene is TRBJ1-1, the V gene TRBV7-9; D not certain. Per germline, CDR1 SEHNR and CDR2 FQNEAQ (reference sequence). This CDR3 is 11 amino acids long. V dropped 3 bases and J dropped 4 bases, with 3 bases sitting between them. The DNA of the CDR3 is TGTGCCAGCAGCTTCAGCACTGAAGCTTTCTTT. It codes for CASSFSTEAFF. The complete variable domain, with remaining parts taken from reference TRBV7-9 and TRBJ1-1, reads DTGVSQNPRHKITKRGQNVTFRCDPISEHNRLYWYRQTLGQGPEFLTYFQNEAQLEKSRLLSDRFSAERPKGSFSTLEIQRTEQGDSAMYLCASSFSTEAFFGQGTRLTVV.

This clonotype is labeled hyperexpanded (1% or more). This chain uses TRBV20-1 with TRBJ2-5; D assignment may be TRBD1 or TRBD2 (5 bases each). The CDR3 is made up of 14 amino acids. V lost 3 bases and J 2 bases, leaving 13 bases between the germline ends. CDR1 and CDR2 from the germline V gene are DFQATT and SNEGSKA (reference sequence). Here the CDR3 reads CSARGRDQQETQYF. The CDR3 DNA follows: TGCAGTGCTAGGGGCCGGGACCAGCAAGAGACCCAGTACTTC.

The rearrangement links TRBV19 to TRBJ2-7; TRBD1 matches 7 bases. Germline values: CDR1 LNHDA, CDR2 SQIVND (reference sequence). This CDR3 has 13 residues. After removal of 9 bases from V and 1 base from J, the junction contained 6 bases not matched to a gene. The CDR3 region is CASLGTESYEQYF. The CDR3 DNA reads as TGTGCCAGCCTTGGGACAGAGTCCTACGAGCAGTACTTC.

The chain is built from TRBV20-1 and TRBJ2-6; D possibly corresponds to TRBD1 (5 bases). The V and J ends lost 7 bases and 4 bases respectively, with 20 bases between them. The CDR3 is made up of 16 amino acids. Germline CDR1 DFQATT, CDR2 SNEGSKA (reference sequence). In DNA, the CDR3 is TGCAGTGTGTCTCTAGGGGCGCTTTCGGGGGCCAACGTCCTGACTTTC. The encoded protein is CSVSLGALSGANVLTF.

This chain joins TRBV6-4 and TRBJ2-3; 9 positions match TRBD1. With V trimmed by 0 bases and J by 4 bases, 2 bases remained unmatched. The V gene's germline CDR1 is MRHNA and CDR2 SNTAGT. The CDR3 sequence is 15 residues long. The CDR3 DNA reads as TGTGCCAGCAGTGACTCGACAGGGGGGGCAGATACGCAGTATTTT. Amino acid sequence: CASSDSTGGADTQYF.

V usage is TRBV6-4 and J usage is TRBJ2-3; TRBD2 aligns across 10 bases. The germline gives CDR1 MRHNA, CDR2 SNTAGT. CDR3 size: 16 residues. The CDR3 region is CERSDSSGGATDTQYF. The CDR3 DNA reads as TGTGAAAGAAGTGACTCGAGCGGGGGGGCGACAGATACGCAGTATTTT.

This chain uses TRBV6-5 with TRBJ2-3; TRBD1 agrees at 12 bases. This CDR3 has 17 amino acids. From germline, CDR1 is MNHEY and CDR2 SVGAGI. J was trimmed by 8 bases and V by 0 bases; bases with no gene match: 9. DNA of the CDR3: TGTGCCAGCAGTTACTCGGGGACAGGGGGCGCATATGGTACGCAGTATTTT. Translation gives CASSYSGTGGAYGTQYF.

This chain uses TRBV20-1 with TRBJ2-1; 10 bases fit TRBD1. Germline trimming cut 4 bases from V and 4 bases from J; bases unmatched to any gene: 10. The CDR3 covers 16 residues. Per the germline V gene, CDR1 is DFQATT and CDR2 is SNEGSKA (reference sequence). CDR3 DNA: TGCAGTGCTATCAGTACCGGGACAGGGGATTACAATGAGCAGTTCTTC. Its protein is CSAISTGTGDYNEQFF.

This clonotype has a handful of counts. This chain uses TRBV25-1 with TRBJ1-5; no definite D call. The V end was cut by 2 bases, the J end by 2 bases, with 10 bases between. This CDR3 has 15 residues. CDR1 MGHDK and CDR2 SYGVNS come from the germline V gene. The CDR3 is CASSEEGEGNQPQHF. For the CDR3, the DNA is TGTGCCAGCAGTGAAGAAGGAGAGGGCAATCAGCCCCAGCATTTT.

CDR3 bases: TGTGCCAGCAAATCGGGATCCACAACTAATGAAAAACTGTTTTTT. Amino acid sequence: CASKSGSTTNEKLFF. The chain employs TRBV2 and TRBJ1-4; D not certain. Between the trimmed V and J ends, which lost 7 bases and 0 bases, there was a span of 12 bases. CDR3 length: 15 residues. Germline lookup yields CDR1 SNHLY and CDR2 FYNNEI.

By proportion, this clonotype is hyperexpanded. The genes are TRBV30 and TRBJ2-7; TRBD2 agrees at 9 bases. Germline V lookup: CDR1 GTSNPN, CDR2 SVGIG (reference sequence). The CDR3 spans 14 residues. With V trimmed by 1 base and J by 2 bases, 3 bases remained unmatched. The CDR3 sequence is CAWSDLAGPYEQYF. The CDR3 DNA reads as TGTGCCTGGAGTGACCTAGCGGGACCCTACGAGCAGTACTTC.

The chain uses TRBV12-3 or TRBV12-4 and TRBJ1-3; 7 bases are shared with TRBD1. With 7 bases clipped from V and 2 bases from J, the junction kept 8 bases outside the gene matches. The CDR3 contains 15 residues. DNA of the CDR3: TGTGCCAGCAACCTTGACAGGGAGGCTGGAAACACCATATATTTT. Protein product: CASNLDREAGNTIYF.

This clonotype has just one count. The chain recombines TRBV4-2 with TRBJ2-3; 8 bases match TRBD2. The J segment lost 5 bases and the V segment lost 0 bases, leaving 4 bases of the junction unmatched. The CDR3 consists of 15 residues. CDR1 is LGHNA, CDR2 YNFKEQ, per germline. CDR3: CASSQDRGGQDTQYF. CDR3 nucleotide sequence: TGTGCCAGCAGCCAAGATCGGGGGGGGCAAGATACGCAGTATTTT.